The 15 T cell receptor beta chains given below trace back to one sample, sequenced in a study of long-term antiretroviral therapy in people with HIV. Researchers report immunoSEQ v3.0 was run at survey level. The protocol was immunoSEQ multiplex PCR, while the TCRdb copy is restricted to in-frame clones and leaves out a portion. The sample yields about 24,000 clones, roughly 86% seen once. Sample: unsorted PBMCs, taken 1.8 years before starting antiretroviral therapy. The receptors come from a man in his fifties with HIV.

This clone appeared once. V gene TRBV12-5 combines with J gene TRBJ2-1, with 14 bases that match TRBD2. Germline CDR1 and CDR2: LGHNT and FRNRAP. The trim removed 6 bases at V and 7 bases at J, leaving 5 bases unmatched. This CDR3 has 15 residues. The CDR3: CASGHGLAGGNEQFF. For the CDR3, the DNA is TGTGCTAGTGGCCATGGACTAGCGGGAGGAAATGAGCAGTTCTTC.

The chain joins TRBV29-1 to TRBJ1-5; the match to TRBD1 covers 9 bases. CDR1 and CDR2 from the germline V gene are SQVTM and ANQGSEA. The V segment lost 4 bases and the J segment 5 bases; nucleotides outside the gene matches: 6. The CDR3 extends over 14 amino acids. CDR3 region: CSVGTGVLDQPQHF. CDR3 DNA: TGCAGCGTTGGGACAGGGGTACTTGATCAGCCCCAGCATTTT.

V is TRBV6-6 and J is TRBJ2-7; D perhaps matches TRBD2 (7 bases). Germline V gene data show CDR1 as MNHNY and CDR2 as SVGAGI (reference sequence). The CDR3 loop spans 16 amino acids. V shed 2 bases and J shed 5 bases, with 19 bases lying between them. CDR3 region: CASSYGGGSGVNEQYF. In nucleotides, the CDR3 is TGTGCCAGCAGTTACGGGGGGGGCTCTGGGGTCAACGAGCAGTACTTC.

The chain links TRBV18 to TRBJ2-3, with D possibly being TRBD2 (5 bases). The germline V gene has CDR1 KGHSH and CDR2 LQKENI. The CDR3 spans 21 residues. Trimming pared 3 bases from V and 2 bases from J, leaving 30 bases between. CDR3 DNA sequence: TGTGCCAGCTCACCCGCGTACGGCCCGGGATCACAATTGAGTCTCACAGATACGCAGTATTTT. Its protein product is CASSPAYGPGSQLSLTDTQYF.

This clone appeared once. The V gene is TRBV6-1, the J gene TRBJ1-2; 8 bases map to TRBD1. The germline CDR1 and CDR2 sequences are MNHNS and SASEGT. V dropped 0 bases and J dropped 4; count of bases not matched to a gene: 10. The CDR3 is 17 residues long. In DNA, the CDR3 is TGTGCCAGCAGTGAAGCGCTTAGGGGGACAGGCCGCTATGGCTACACCTTC. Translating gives CASSEALRGTGRYGYTF.

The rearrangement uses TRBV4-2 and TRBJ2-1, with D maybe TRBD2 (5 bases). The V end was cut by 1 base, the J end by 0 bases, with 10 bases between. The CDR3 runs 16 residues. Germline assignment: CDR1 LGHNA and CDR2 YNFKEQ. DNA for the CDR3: TGTGCCAGCAGCCAAGTAGGAGGTAGCTCCTACAATGAGCAGTTCTTC. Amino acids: CASSQVGGSSYNEQFF.

The CDR3 coding sequence is TGTGCCAGCTCACCCCGGGGCCGAAACAATTCACCCCTCCACTTT. Its translation: CASSPRGRNNSPLHF. The J gene is TRBJ1-6, the V gene TRBV18, with D perhaps TRBD1 (5 bases). This CDR3 region has 15 residues. V was shortened by 3 bases and J by 7 bases, with 13 bases between the two germline ends. In germline, CDR1 is KGHSH, CDR2 LQKENI.

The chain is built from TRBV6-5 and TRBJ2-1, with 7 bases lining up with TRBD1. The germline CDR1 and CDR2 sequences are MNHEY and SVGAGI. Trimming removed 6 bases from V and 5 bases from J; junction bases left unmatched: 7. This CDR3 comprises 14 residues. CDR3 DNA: TGTGCCAGCAGCCGAGACAGGGTCCACAATGAGCAGTTCTTC. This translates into CASSRDRVHNEQFF.

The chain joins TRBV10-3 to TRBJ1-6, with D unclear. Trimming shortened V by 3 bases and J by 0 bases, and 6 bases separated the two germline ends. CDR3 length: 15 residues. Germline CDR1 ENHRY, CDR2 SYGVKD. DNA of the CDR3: TGTGCCATCAGTGATGGCAGCTCCTATAATTCACCCCTCCACTTT. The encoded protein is CAISDGSSYNSPLHF.

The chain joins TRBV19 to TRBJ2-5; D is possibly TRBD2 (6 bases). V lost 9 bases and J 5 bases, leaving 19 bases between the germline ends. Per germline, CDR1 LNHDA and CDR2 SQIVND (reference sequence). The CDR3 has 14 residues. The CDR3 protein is CASRNTGVGETQYF. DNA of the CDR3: TGTGCCAGCCGAAATACGGGAGTTGGTGAGACCCAGTACTTC.

The CDR3 loop is CASSYWSRGDTGELFF. The CDR3 DNA reads TGTGCCAGCAGTTACTGGAGCAGGGGTGACACCGGGGAGCTGTTTTTT. The J gene is TRBJ2-2, the V gene TRBV6-5, with D possibly matching TRBD1 (6 bases). The germline V gene has CDR1 MNHEY and CDR2 SVGAGI. V was cut by 1 base and J by 3 bases, with 12 bases left in between. The CDR3 contains 16 residues.

The CDR3 sequence: CASSFRAGVGETQYF. DNA for the CDR3: TGTGCCAGCAGCTTTCGGGCGGGAGTGGGGGAGACCCAGTACTTC. The chain combines TRBV5-6 with TRBJ2-5, with TRBD2 matching over 7 bases. The germline V gene has CDR1 SGHDT and CDR2 YYEEEE. The CDR3 loop spans 15 amino acids. The trim removed 2 bases at V and 5 bases at J, leaving 9 bases unmatched.

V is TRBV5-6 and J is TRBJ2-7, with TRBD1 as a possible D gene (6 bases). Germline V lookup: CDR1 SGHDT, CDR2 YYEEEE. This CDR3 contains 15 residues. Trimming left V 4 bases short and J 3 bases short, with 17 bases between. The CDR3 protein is CASSQTGRDFYEQYF. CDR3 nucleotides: TGTGCCAGCAGCCAGACAGGTAGGGATTTCTACGAGCAGTACTTC.

CDR3 in amino acids: CSVARQGSSGYTF. The CDR3 DNA is TGCAGCGTCGCCCGTCAGGGGTCGAGTGGCTACACCTTC. The chain carries TRBV29-1 and TRBJ1-2, with D perhaps matching TRBD1 (6 bases). CDR3 size: 13 residues. Per the germline V gene, CDR1 is SQVTM and CDR2 is ANQGSEA. V was trimmed by 6 bases and J by 7 bases, leaving 18 bases between them.

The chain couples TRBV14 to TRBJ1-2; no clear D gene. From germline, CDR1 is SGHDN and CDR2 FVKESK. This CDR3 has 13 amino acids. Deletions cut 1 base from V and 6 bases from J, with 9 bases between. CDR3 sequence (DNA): TGTGCCAGCAGCCAAGTTTTAGTCAATGGCTACACCTTC. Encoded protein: CASSQVLVNGYTF.